These T cell receptor beta chains were read from a single sample in a study of OX40 agonist ivuxolimab in advanced cancers. This table comes from immunoSEQ multiplex PCR, and its TCRdb copy is limited to in-frame clones, with some not included. Among approximately 80,000 clones listed, 90% were seen once. Sequenced here: CD4+ or CD8+ T cells sorted from blood, sampled in a trial of the OX40 agonist ivuxolimab. The origin of the receptors is an adult with an advanced solid tumor such as melanoma, head and neck, liver or kidney cancer. CDR3s include the opening cysteine and the closing phenylalanine or tryptophan. The D gene is left open where the match is weak. Expanded clones are given a class, and other clones once, few, many or no size at all.

TRBJ2-5,NA,NA,TRBV18,TGTGCCAGCTCACCACGGGAAAGGGTAGAGACCCAGTACTTC,CASSPRERVETQYF
TRBJ1-1,TRBD1,once,TRBV2,TGTGCCAGCAGTTTACAGGGGAGCGAGACTGAAGCTTTCTTT,CASSLQGSETEAFF
TRBJ1-5,NA,once,TRBV18,TGTGCCAGCTCACAGACACAGGCGATCAATCAGCCCCAGCATTTT,CASSQTQAINQPQHF
TRBJ2-6,TRBD2,NA,TRBV5-1,TGCGCCAGCAGCACTAGCGGGAAAAGCTCTGGGGCCAACGTCCTGACTTTC,CASSTSGKSSGANVLTF
TRBJ2-7,NA,few,TRBV5-8,TGTGCCAGCAGCTTGGGCACCCGGGCCCTTGGAAGGCAGTACTTC,CASSLGTRALGRQYF
TRBJ1-5,NA,few,TRBV6-1,TGTGTCAGCAGTGAAAGGCGGATGGCTGCGGGCAATCAGCCCCAGCATTTT,CVSSERRMAAGNQPQHF
TRBJ2-1,TRBD2,NA,TRBV9,TGTGCCAGCAGCGACACTACCGTGGGTGTAGCGGGGGACCACTACAATGAGCAGTTCTTC,CASSDTTVGVAGDHYNEQFF
TRBJ1-5,NA,once,TRBV19,TGTGCCAGTAGTATACTTAGGGGACCCGGGGGACATCAGCCCCAGCATTTT,CASSILRGPGGHQPQHF
TRBJ1-1,NA,NA,TRBV4-1,TGCGCCAGCAGCCATCGCCGGGACATCCCGCGGTGGGCTTTCTTT,CASSHRRDIPRWAFF
TRBJ1-1,NA,NA,TRBV7-2,TGTGCCAGCAGCTTAGAAGGGGAGTCCAGGACTTTCTTT,CASSLEGESRTFF
TRBJ1-4,NA,NA,TRBV5-1,TGCGCCAGCAGGAGTGGGACATCTAATGAAAAACTGTTTTTT,CASRSGTSNEKLFF
TRBJ2-3,TRBD1,once,TRBV7-9,TGTGCCAGCAGCTTGGGACAGGGCGGCACAGATACGCAGTATTTT,CASSLGQGGTDTQYF
TRBJ2-1,NA,once,TRBV29-1,TGCAGCGTTCATCGGGGGGCGTCCTACAATGAGCAGTTCTTC,CSVHRGASYNEQFF
TRBJ2-2,NA,few,TRBV27,TGTGCCAGCACCGACAGAGGCCTACGGGGGACCGGGGAGCTGTTTTTT,CASTDRGLRGTGELFF
TRBJ1-2,NA,NA,TRBV11-2,TGTGCCAGCAGCACTTCACAGGGCGCCCACTATGGCTACACCTTC,CASSTSQGAHYGYTF
TRBJ1-1,NA,once,TRBV15,TGTGCCACCAGCAGAGTGGTAGGGGTGGGGGCTCGGAACACTGAAGCTTTCTTT,CATSRVVGVGARNTEAFF